One TCR beta chain is described in this entry. Its antigen is unknown. The data were taken from a study of T-cell memory formation after mild COVID-19. Findings and caveats of the study: In pre-infection memory, a portion of responding clones appeared, which suggested that cross-reactive memory joined.

In TCRdb, the 5' RACE reads were re-called with MiXCR into one record per CDR3 protein. The sample contains approximately 290,000 distinct CDR3 sequences, approximately 8% of which appear only once. This receptor was taken from a man between 18 and 29 years old who had mild COVID-19 (a few samples of this study predate the infection). Cell type and time point are not known. The sample comprised PBMCs or a T cell subset sorted from them (not recorded which).

CDR3 protein: CASSLKDALHTQYF. The CDR3 DNA is TGTGCCAGCAGCTTAAAAGACGCGTTGCATACGCAGTATTTT. The chain carries TRBV7-9 and TRBJ2-3; no clear D gene. CDR1 is SEHNR, CDR2 FQNEAQ, per germline (reference sequence). CDR3 size: 14 residues. The V gene lost 2 bases and the J gene lost 7 bases, with 13 bases spanning the gap. Combining the CDR3 with reference TRBV7-9 and TRBJ2-3 gives the whole variable domain DTGVSQNPRHKITKRGQNVTFRCDPISEHNRLYWYRQTLGQGPEFLTYFQNEAQLEKSRLLSDRFSAERPKGSFSTLEIQRTEQGDSAMYLCASSLKDALHTQYFGPGTRLTVL.